This T cell receptor (beta chain) was sequenced for a study of blood T cells in healthy people across ages (dated by TCRdb to 2014 to 2015). With regard to the full study: In model experiments, template switching captured roughly one uniquely barcoded TCR beta cDNA molecule for every two T cells. Using deep sequencing normalized with unique cDNA molecular identifiers, the study measured how TCR beta repertoire diversity changes with age. The donors were split into four age groups: young (average 16 years), middle-aged (39), aged (more than 60) and long-lived (approximately 80). To avoid experimental bias, donors of different ages were randomly spread across the sequencing lanes. Two additional independent replicas of 1 million unique cDNA reads from the same blood draw were analyzed for two donors (one aged 18 to 30 and one aged 80 or older).

Library creation used 5' RACE. Sequencing was performed on an Illumina HiSeq 2500. A second PCR of roughly 7 to 11 cycles was performed with a sample-barcoded 5' primer and a J-beta primer mix. A template-switch 5' adaptor carrying 12 random nucleotides introduced a unique molecular identifier onto each TCR beta cDNA molecule. At least 2.5 million CDR3-containing paired-end reads were obtained from each sample. All of the RNA was converted into first-strand cDNA using the Mint cDNA synthesis kit, with a TRBC-specific oligonucleotide serving as the primer. Following uracil-DNA glycosylase treatment, all cDNA underwent a first 18-cycle PCR with the universal primers M1SS and BC2_uni_R. The authors processed their data as follows. Normalization of each sample was performed by random selection of 1 million high-quality reads, each carrying a distinct molecular identifier. Reads sharing molecular identifiers were discarded rather than binned into consensus sequences. MiTCR, with a Q25 quality threshold and the strictest error-elimination algorithm, was used for CDR3 identification, clonotype clustering and error correction. A nonparametric unseen species model with Euler transformation was used to estimate a lower bound on total TCR beta diversity. TCRdb trimmed public reads at Q25 via fastp, called clones via MiXCR and kept in-frame beta chains. Entries that share a CDR3 protein sequence are merged under the most common genes and DNA. These V and J calls are TCRdb output, not the study's own analysis. Recorded for this sample are about 1.7 million distinct CDR3 sequences; 25% to 30% of them occurred a single time. The ten largest clones represent less than 9.5% of the sample.

In its sample, this clonotype was seen a few times. Which antigen it targets is not known. The record has no base qualities; no much larger clone is one base away. The donors were 40 or so Caucasian individuals from Russia, aged 6 to 90 years, who were systemically healthy. Each donor gave 8 to 10 milliliters of peripheral blood, collected into EDTA-treated Vacutainer tubes. Ficoll-Paque density-gradient centrifugation was used to isolate PBMCs, with at least 6.5 million per sample. Trizol reagent was used to extract total RNA from PBMCs, with at least 5.5 micrograms per sample. The percentages of naive CD45RAhigh/CD27high T cells were determined by flow cytometry on a PBMC aliquot from every donor. Overall study outcomes, separate from this receptor: Bulk unsorted PBMC profiling prevented conclusive comparison of naive and antigen-experienced compartments. As age increased, observed TCR beta diversity per million T cells dropped in a roughly linear way, and a significant reduction was already evident by age around 41. Because donor CMV infection status was unknown, age-related changes in expanded clonotypes were potentially confounded. Compared with the aged group, the long-lived group had more naive CD4+ T cells, fewer expanded clones and increased TCR diversity, a pattern suggesting age selection. Total diversity estimates from one million sequenced T cells were considered lower bounds and underestimates. Observed TCR beta diversity correlated strongly with the percentage of naive T cells measured by flow cytometry.

The sequence came from a woman in her twenties or thirties in good health. The source material was blood.

The DNA sequence reads TGCAGTGCAATCCCACCACCGGGACAGACTAACACTGAAGCTTTCTTT. It translates to CSAIPPPGQTNTEAFF. The rearrangement combines TRBV20-1 with TRBJ1-1; 7 nucleotides in the junction match TRBD1. The CDR3, cysteine through phenylalanine, is 16 amino acids long. CDR3 DNA is the only sequence kept; it has 48 bases, read in frame from the first base. The germline V gene (reference sequence) provides CDR1 DFQATT and CDR2 SNEGSKA. Germline trimming: 6 bases from V, 2 bases from J; junction bases outside gene matches: 15.